These 19 T cell receptor beta chains share one sample of origin, sequenced in a study of cytomegalovirus exposure and HLA in healthy donors. The PCR employed 60 Vbeta primers together with 13 Jbeta primers. Only in-frame clones appear in the TCRdb table, and some are missing; sequencing was by immunoSEQ multiplex PCR. The sample holds approximately 190,000 clones; 75% to 90% are singletons and the top ten take 1.3%. Sequencing used PBMCs. The receptors here all came from a young man in good health and CMV-seronegative.

The chain links TRBV11-3 to TRBJ2-3; TRBD1 is a possible D gene (6 bases). The germline V gene encodes CDR1 SGHNT and CDR2 YENEEA. V gave up 5 bases and J gave up 4 bases, with 13 bases separating them. The CDR3 has 14 amino acids. CDR3: CASSGDRPADTQYF. The CDR3, as DNA: TGTGCCAGCAGCGGCGACAGGCCGGCAGATACGCAGTATTTT.

The chain joins TRBV5-1 to TRBJ1-5; TRBD1 matches at 7 bases. The V segment lost 5 bases and the J segment 4 bases; nucleotides outside the gene matches: 9. Germline V gene sequence: CDR1 SGHRS, CDR2 YFSETQ. This CDR3 is built from 15 residues. The CDR3 DNA reads as TGCGCCAGCAGGTTGAACGAGGGGGCGAATCAGCCCCAGCATTTT. Encoded protein: CASRLNEGANQPQHF.

The chain combines TRBV28 with TRBJ2-1; weak D call: TRBD2 (7 bases). V was pared by 6 bases and J by 4 bases, with 19 bases between. Germline V CDR1 and CDR2: MDHEN, SYDVKM. There are 16 residues in the CDR3. The DNA of the CDR3 is TGTGCCAGCAGCATAGGGGGGGCTTTACTATACAATGAGCAGTTCTTC. It is translated as CASSIGGALLYNEQFF.

The CDR3 region is CASSIPAGVFYYGYTF. The CDR3 coding sequence is TGTGCCAGTAGTATTCCGGCAGGGGTTTTTTACTATGGCTACACCTTC. The chain links TRBV19 to TRBJ1-2; D is perhaps TRBD1 (6 bases). Germline assignment: CDR1 LNHDA and CDR2 SQIVND (reference sequence). The CDR3 has 16 amino acids. Trimming took off 3 bases at V and 3 bases at J, with 17 bases between the two ends.

The genes are TRBV6-5 and TRBJ2-7; no reliable D call. V dropped 0 bases and J dropped 0 bases, with 9 bases sitting between them. The CDR3 is 15 amino acids. The germline V gene encodes CDR1 MNHEY and CDR2 SVGAGI. The CDR3 here is CASSYSVVSSYEQYF. In nucleotides, the CDR3 is TGTGCCAGCAGTTACTCAGTAGTTAGCTCCTACGAGCAGTACTTC.

For this clone: The sample contains more than one DNA sequence encoding this CDR3. The chain links TRBV2 to TRBJ2-3; D unclear. Germline values: CDR1 SNHLY, CDR2 FYNNEI. The V end was cut by 9 bases, the J end by 5 bases, with 18 bases between. This CDR3 is built from 14 residues. CDR3 region: CASLRSRGRDTQYF. CDR3 bases: TGTGCCAGTTTGAGGTCCAGAGGTAGAGATACGCAGTATTTT.

The chain has TRBV28 and TRBJ2-7; 9 bases fit TRBD1. Unmatched junction bases numbered 20, after V lost 6 bases and J lost 5 bases. Germline CDR1 reads MDHEN; CDR2 reads SYDVKM. CDR3 length: 18 amino acids. The CDR3 DNA sequence: TGTGCCAGCAGCACTTTAGTGGTAATACAGGGACAGGGTGACGAGCAGTACTTC. This sequence encodes CASSTLVVIQGQGDEQYF.

The V call is TRBV11-2, the J call TRBJ2-1; a possible D gene is TRBD2 (6 bases). Deletions cut 1 base from V and 7 bases from J, with 17 bases between. This CDR3 comprises 16 residues. Per the germline V gene, CDR1 is SGHAT and CDR2 is FQNNGV. The CDR3 DNA is TGTGCCAGCAGCTTAGGCCCCGGGACTCGGAAAAATGAGCAGTTCTTC. This codes for CASSLGPGTRKNEQFF. Complete variable domain (other parts from reference TRBV11-2 and TRBJ2-1): EAGVAQSPRYKIIEKRQSVAFWCNPISGHATLYWYQQILGQGPKLLIQFQNNGVVDDSQLPKDRFSAERLKGVDSTLKIQPAKLEDSAVYLCASSLGPGTRKNEQFFGPGTRLTVL.

V is TRBV27 and J is TRBJ2-7; 8 bases are shared with TRBD2. CDR3 size: 17 residues. Germline CDR1 MNHEY, CDR2 SMNVEV (reference sequence). V gave up 5 bases and J gave up 0 bases; unmatched junction bases: 12. The CDR3 loop reads CASSPRGGGPRSYEQYF. In DNA form, the CDR3 reads TGTGCCAGCAGTCCCCGGGGCGGGGGGCCCCGCTCCTACGAGCAGTACTTC.

The chain uses TRBV18 and TRBJ2-5; unclear D gene. The CDR3 runs 15 residues. CDR1 KGHSH and CDR2 LQKENI come from the germline V gene. V shed 2 bases and J shed 1 base, with 11 bases lying between them. CDR3: CASSPGVQRQETQYF. The CDR3 DNA reads as TGTGCCAGCTCACCAGGTGTCCAGCGCCAAGAGACCCAGTACTTC.

This chain joins TRBV5-4 and TRBJ2-1; 7 bases are a match to TRBD1. From germline, CDR1 is SGHNT and CDR2 YYREEE (reference sequence). The CDR3 consists of 14 residues. V lost 0 bases and J lost 7; bases outside the gene matches: 4. The CDR3 DNA sequence: TGTGCCAGCAGCTTGGGACAGGGCGGTAATGAGCAGTTCTTC. Translation gives CASSLGQGGNEQFF. Complete variable domain (other parts from reference TRBV5-4 and TRBJ2-1): ETGVTQSPTHLIKTRGQQVTLRCSSQSGHNTVSWYQQALGQGPQFIFQYYREEENGRGNFPPRFSGLQFPNYSSELNVNALELDDSALYLCASSLGQGGNEQFFGPGTRLTVL.

This chain's CDR3 is CASSADREAFF. CDR3 DNA: TGTGCCAGCTCAGCCGACAGGGAAGCTTTCTTT. The gene calls are TRBV18 and TRBJ1-1; tentative D call: TRBD1 (6 bases). V was cut by 5 bases and J by 8 bases, with 9 bases left in between. The CDR3 is 11 amino acids. From germline, CDR1 is KGHSH and CDR2 LQKENI. Complete variable domain (other parts from reference TRBV18 and TRBJ1-1): NAGVMQNPRHLVRRRGQEARLRCSPMKGHSHVYWYRQLPEEGLKFMVYLQKENIIDESGMPKERFSAEFPKEGPSILRIQQVVRGDSAAYFCASSADREAFFGQGTRLTVV.

V is TRBV2 and J is TRBJ2-5, with 10 bases fitting TRBD1. This CDR3 is 12 amino acids long. The germline CDR1 and CDR2 sequences are SNHLY and FYNNEI. The V and J ends lost 4 bases and 11 bases, in that order; junction bases with no gene match: 4. This CDR3 is CASSAGQGVQYF. For the CDR3, the DNA is TGTGCCAGCAGTGCCGGACAGGGGGTGCAGTACTTC. The full variable domain, in which reference TRBV2 and TRBJ2-5 provide the parts outside the CDR3, is EPEVTQTPSHQVTQMGQEVILRCVPISNHLYFYWYRQILGQKVEFLVSFYNNEISEKSEIFDDQFSVERPDGSNFTLKIRSTKLEDSAMYFCASSAGQGVQYFGPGTRLLVL.

The chain carries TRBV19 and TRBJ2-5, with 7 bases matching TRBD1. V trimming: 5 bases; J trimming: 5 bases; junction bases outside the gene matches: 14. Germline V lookup: CDR1 LNHDA, CDR2 SQIVND (reference sequence). The CDR3 loop spans 16 amino acids. CDR3: CASSPASAGGSETQYF. In DNA, the CDR3 is TGTGCCAGTAGTCCAGCTAGTGCAGGGGGTTCTGAGACCCAGTACTTC.

CDR3 sequence: CASKEVKGSPLHF. In nucleotides, the CDR3 is TGTGCCAGCAAAGAGGTTAAAGGTTCACCCCTCCACTTT. The gene calls are TRBV6-1 and TRBJ1-6; D uncertain. CDR3 length: 13 residues. The V gene's germline CDR1 is MNHNS and CDR2 SASEGT. V lost 7 bases to trimming and J lost 9 bases, with 13 bases between them.

The chain uses TRBV11-2 and TRBJ2-7; TRBD1 might be the D (6 bases). CDR3 size: 13 residues. The V end lost 3 bases, the J end lost 4 bases, and 10 bases lay between the germline ends. The germline V gene has CDR1 SGHAT and CDR2 FQNNGV. Written as DNA, the CDR3 is TGTGCCAGCAGCTTCACAGGGACGTACGAGCAGTACTTC. Translating it yields CASSFTGTYEQYF.

The chain uses TRBV4-2 and TRBJ2-1; a possible D gene is TRBD2 (6 bases). Germline loops: CDR1 LGHNA, CDR2 YNFKEQ. This CDR3 comprises 17 residues. Trimming stripped 0 bases from V and 6 bases from J, with 18 bases between. CDR3 DNA: TGTGCCAGCAGCCAAGATGGCGGGGTTTTAGGTTTCAATGAGCAGTTCTTC. This gives the protein CASSQDGGVLGFNEQFF.

This clone occurred once. V usage is TRBV27 and J usage is TRBJ2-1; a possible D gene is TRBD1 (5 bases). Trimming shortened V by 2 bases and J by 9 bases, and 11 bases separated the two germline ends. The CDR3 is 13 amino acids. Germline values: CDR1 MNHEY, CDR2 SMNVEV (reference sequence). The chain's CDR3 is CASSLGQGTEQFF. In DNA form, the CDR3 reads TGTGCCAGCAGTTTAGGTCAGGGAACTGAGCAGTTCTTC.

J is TRBJ1-5 and V is TRBV6-6, with no clear D. The V end was cut by 7 bases, the J end by 2 bases, with 9 bases between. Germline loops: CDR1 MNHNY, CDR2 SVGAGI (reference sequence). There are 13 residues in the CDR3. The CDR3 DNA reads as TGTGCCAGCACCCGAGAGGGCAATCAGCCCCAGCATTTT. Its protein is CASTREGNQPQHF.